The sequence of this T cell receptor beta chain was determined in a study of control samples from healthy donors and cancer patients. The CDR3 has 15 residues. The V end was cut by 2 bases, the J end by 4 bases, with 11 bases between. CDR1 and CDR2 (germline): KGHSH, LQKENI. The assay was immunoSEQ multiplex PCR, and TCRdb's table has in-frame clones only and misses some. The sample records about 180,000 clones, roughly 90% being singletons. This chain connects TRBV18 to TRBJ2-2; possible D gene TRBD1, 6 bases. The receptor's source is a woman in her fifties or sixties in good health. The sequenced material came from blood. CDR3 loop: CASSPGRGFTGELFF. The CDR3, as DNA: TGTGCCAGCTCACCAGGCAGGGGATTCACCGGGGAGCTGTTTTTT.